The entry below gives a single T cell receptor beta chain sequence along with its context. Its antigen specificity is not known. Base qualities are not provided; no much larger clone lies one nucleotide away. For commercial TCRB immunosequencing, five hundred nanograms of biopsy DNA were submitted for each sample. Adaptive Biotechnology amplified the CDR3 regions from genomic DNA with a two-step multiplex PCR designed to control amplification bias. The first PCR used primers for every V and J gene segment; the second PCR added barcodes and Illumina adapters. CDR3 libraries were sequenced on an Illumina instrument. The published analysis was carried out like this. The analysis used both the pipelines supplied by the vendor and custom analysis of the raw data in R/Bioconductor with R version 3.3.0. Clonality, which ranges from 0 to 1, was calculated as the inverse of the normalised Shannon entropy across all productive clones. The repertoire share taken up by the top 100 clones defined high-frequency clones, and only clones that passed a 95% confidence test were kept. Overlap between samples was measured with the Morisita-Horn index, while repertoire diversity was measured with the Simpson index. TCRdb carries this immuneACCESS record with in-frame sequences only. Its versions omit some clonotypes, under half of them owing to an unresolved V gene in the studies checked, with the rest unexplained. V and J calls and clone size follow that table, whereas D and trimming were derived from the DNA. The sample table holds around 7,400 clones, of which roughly 79% were seen once. The top ten clonotypes cover roughly 4.5% of the sample.

The CDR3 spans 13 residues, from the cysteine through the phenylalanine. CDR3 DNA is the only sequence kept; it has 39 bases, read in frame from the first base. V ends up 2 bases short and J 4 bases short, with an unmatched junction base count of 1. Based on the germline V gene, the CDR1 and CDR2 sequences are SGHTA and FQGNSA. Eligible patients were adults with ileal or ileocolonic Crohn's disease who had an indication for ileocolonic resection. Before DNA extraction, whole ileal mucosal biopsies were kept frozen at -80 degrees C. Genomic DNA was isolated from frozen whole biopsies using a TRizol-based method, and the DNA was quantified with a NanoDrop 2000 spectrophotometer. This entry belongs to a study of T cell repertoires in ileal Crohn's disease (dated 2019 in TCRdb). Study-wide context: The median duration of disease was roughly 7.6 years, and at the time of surgery about 35% of patients were active smokers. All patients had surgery for a complication: stricturing disease in 61% and penetrating disease in around 39%. About half of the patients received postoperative therapy: about a dozen received thiopurines and 15 to 20 received anti-TNF agents. The TCR repertoire was analysed in about 55 patients with Crohn's disease drawn from a prospective multicentre cohort. The study ran alongside a multicentre cohort designed to identify predictors of early endoscopic recurrence after ileocolonic resection. A Rutgeerts score above i0 was used to define endoscopic postoperative recurrence. A total of some 150 mucosal samples from approximately 57 patients were sequenced, collected from several sites on the surgical specimen and at postoperative endoscopy.

What the research found in general, with its limitations: Higher high-frequency clone percentages at surgery were associated with endoscopic recurrence; all patients with clonality above 26.8% (18/57) had recurrence. Patients who were active smokers at surgery had a significantly higher proportion of clonal expansions than non-smokers (around 26% vs 18%, p=0.02). Mucosal CD4 and CD8 T cells were sorted and sequenced only in a subgroup of patients, whose size was not stated. Compared with CD4 T cells, sorted CD8 T cells held more high-frequency clones, which suggests that the mucosal expansions were mostly CD8.

Sequenced input: ileal tissue. The chain is made from TRBV7-2 and TRBJ1-2; 7 central bases correspond to TRBD1. The clonotype comes from an adult with Crohn's disease. CDR3 sequence: CASSLRTGYGYTF. The base sequence is TGTGCCAGCAGCTTACGGACAGGCTATGGCTACACCTTC.